This T cell receptor beta chain is from a study of shared clonotypes between healthy human individuals (dated by TCRdb to about 2020). Regarding the complete study: The cohort included three men and a couple of women between 18 and 49 years of age. Per donor, leukapheresis produced somewhere between about 0.9 and 10 billion PBMCs. For each donor, CD4 naive and CD4 memory were each run on three plates, CD8 naive on two plates, and CD8 memory on one plate. To estimate repertoire size and how much clonotypes are shared between individuals, the study performed deep sequencing of blood TCR repertoires from 4 to 6 healthy adults. Different laboratories and diverse techniques were used to prepare libraries and sequence TCR repertoires, to increase sequencing depth and limit assay-specific biases.

CDR3 length: 13 amino acids, cysteine to phenylalanine. Only the CDR3 portion is preserved as DNA: 39 bases, with reading frame beginning at the first base. The germline V gene (reference sequence) specifies GTSNPN as CDR1 and SVGIG as CDR2. Deletion took 0 bases off V and 2 bases off J, with a span of 8 bases between the germline ends. Broad study findings and their caveats: Incomplete sequencing was indicated by rarefaction of sorted-subset datasets, despite the large sequencing depth. Naive subsets generally had larger estimated clonotype richness than memory subsets. Sharing across several donors was observed for about 5% of naive CD4, over 3% of naive CD8, roughly 2.4% of memory CD4, and approximately 0.41% of memory CD8 clonotypes. Based on pairwise subsampling, the degree of clonotype sharing among donors was expected to be affected by sequencing depth. Compared with non-shared clonotypes, clonotypes shared by all four sorted-subset donors had higher generation probabilities. Sampling was limited to blood, and TCR repertoires in tissue likely differ from TCR repertoires in blood. The genetic and exposure-history diversity represented was limited by the small number of donors.

Healthy HIV-negative adults with no recently reported acute infections or vaccinations were included as donors. All donors were Caucasian adults living in Nashville, Tennessee, USA. Magnetic negative selection was used to enrich CD4+ T cells, after which naive cells were positively selected on CD45RA and the negative fraction became the memory subset. Blood was obtained by leukapheresis, after which PBMCs were separated by Ficoll-Histopaque density gradient centrifugation and cryopreserved in liquid nitrogen vapor phase. Analytical flow cytometry was used to check the purity and quantity of every magnetically sorted T cell population. Genomic DNA was isolated from each sorted fraction and quantified by UV absorbance on a Nanodrop 2000c. As for this clone: The antigen this receptor binds is unknown. Per-base quality was not reported, and no clone a single base away is much larger than it.

Using the deep immunoSEQ assay, TCR CDR3 regions were amplified from genomic DNA by multiplex PCR. Genomic DNA extracted from each cell subset was distributed evenly over all wells of several immunoSEQ 96-well plates, and each plate served as one replicate. For sorted subsets, 150 to 200 ng genomic DNA, equal to about 30,000 T cell genomes, was loaded into each replicate PCR. The purified libraries were quantified using a Qubit 3.0 fluorometer, sized with a Bioanalyzer 2100, and then quantified again using the KAPA Library Quantification kit. Every immunoSEQ 96-well plate was sequenced on a dedicated single-read 150-cycle Illumina NextSeq 550 flow cell. The published analysis was carried out like this. The immunoSEQ output contained only junctional sequences without quality scores, so filtering could not match that applied to full-length reads. To assign V/J genes and CDR3, sequences were annotated against IMGT germline references using PyIR, a Python wrapper for IgBLAST v1.9. Any read was removed if the V/J assignment was weak (E-value above 1e-6), the CDR3 was missing, or the read contained stop codons, out-of-frame junctions, or ambiguous translated residues. A V3J clonotype was defined by an identical inferred V gene, J gene, and CDR3 amino acid sequence. Percentage overlap between repertoires was computed as shared unique clonotypes divided by the size of the smaller repertoire. RTK rarefaction, the Chao1 estimator, and Recon v2.1 estimates of unobserved clonotypes were used to assess repertoire richness. Generation probabilities were computed with OLGA for all TCRbeta clonotypes obtained by the gDNA method from a handful of donors. TCRdb stores this immuneACCESS table with in-frame sequences only. Part of the clones is absent; in the studies checked, under half of the shortfall reflects unresolved V genes, and no reason is known for the rest. D and trimming were read from the DNA, whereas the V and J calls and clone size are those reported in that table. This sample is represented by over a million clones; nearly 99% of them were singletons. Of the sample, about 0.45% is held by the ten largest clones.

Sequencing was done on a sample of naive CD4+ T cells sorted from blood. The sample's cell subset or site, from its label and the paper: CD45RA+ positively selected. The chain is made from TRBV30 and TRBJ2-7; too little of a D gene remains to name it. The TCR comes from a man younger than 45 in good health. The bases read TGTGCCTGGAGTGTACTCGACGCCTACGAGCAGTACTTC. Translation gives CAWSVLDAYEQYF.